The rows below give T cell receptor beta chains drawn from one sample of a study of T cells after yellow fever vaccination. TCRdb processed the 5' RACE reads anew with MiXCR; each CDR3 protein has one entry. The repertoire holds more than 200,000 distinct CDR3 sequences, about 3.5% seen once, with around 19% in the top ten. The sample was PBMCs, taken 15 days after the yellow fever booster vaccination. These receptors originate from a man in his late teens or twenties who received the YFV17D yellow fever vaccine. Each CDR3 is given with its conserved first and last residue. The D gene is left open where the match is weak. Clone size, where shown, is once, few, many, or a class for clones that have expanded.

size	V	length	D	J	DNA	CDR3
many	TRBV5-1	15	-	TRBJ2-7	TGCGCCAGCAGCTGGGGACTAACAGGGGACTACGAGCAGTACTTC	CASSWGLTGDYEQYF
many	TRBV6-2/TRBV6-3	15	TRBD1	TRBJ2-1	TGTGCCAGCAGTTCCTCAGGGGGCGTCTACAATGAGCAGTTCTTC	CASSSSGGVYNEQFF
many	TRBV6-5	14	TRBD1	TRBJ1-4	TGTGCCAGCACCCAGGGGGGGGCGCGAGAAAAACTGTTTTTT	CASTQGGAREKLFF
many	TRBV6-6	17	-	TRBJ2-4	TGTGCCAGCAGTTACCGCGTCAGTGGCCCTGCCAAAAACATTCAGTACTTC	CASSYRVSGPAKNIQYF
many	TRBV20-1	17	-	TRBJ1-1	TGCAGTGCTACGAGACCCGACGGGGGACCATGGAACACTGAAGCTTTCTTT	CSATRPDGGPWNTEAFF
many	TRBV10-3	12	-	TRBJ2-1	TGTGCCATCAGACCCTCCTACAATGAGCAGTTCTTC	CAIRPSYNEQFF
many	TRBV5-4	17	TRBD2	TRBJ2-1	TGTGCCAGCAGCTTGGAACTAGCGGGGGGGCCGTCCAATGAGCAGTTCTTC	CASSLELAGGPSNEQFF
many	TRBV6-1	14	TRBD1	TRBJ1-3	TGTGCCACCAGCCAGGGGGACTCTGGAAACACCATATATTTT	CATSQGDSGNTIYF
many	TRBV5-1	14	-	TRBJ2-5	TGCGCCAGCAGCTTGGCGACAGGACAAGAGACCCAGTACTTC	CASSLATGQETQYF
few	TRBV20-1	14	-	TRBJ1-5	TGCAGTGCTTCTCACCGGGGGGGTGGACAGCCCCAGCATTTT	CSASHRGGGQPQHF
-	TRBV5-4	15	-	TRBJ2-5	TGTGCCAGCAGCGGGGACCTGGGGCGCCAAGAGACCCAGTACTTC	CASSGDLGRQETQYF
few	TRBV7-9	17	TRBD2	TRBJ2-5	TGTGCCAGCAGCGAGAAACGGACTAGCGGGGGGCACGAGACCCAGTACTTC	CASSEKRTSGGHETQYF
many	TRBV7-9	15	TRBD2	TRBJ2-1	TGTGCCAGCAGCTTACTAGCGGGGGCCTACAATGAGCAGTTCTTC	CASSLLAGAYNEQFF
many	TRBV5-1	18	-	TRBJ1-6	TGCGCCAGCAGCCCATTCGAGATAAGGGGTACGGTCGCTTCACCCCTCCACTTT	CASSPFEIRGTVASPLHF
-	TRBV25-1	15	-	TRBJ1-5	TGTGCCAGCTCCAATGGTGGGGTTAGCAATCAGCCCCAGCATTTT	CASSNGGVSNQPQHF
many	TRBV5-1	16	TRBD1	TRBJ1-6	TGCGCCAGCAGCCCGACAGGGAGCTCCTATAATTCACCCCTCCACTTT	CASSPTGSSYNSPLHF
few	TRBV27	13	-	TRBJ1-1	TGTGCCAGCAGCAGTCAAAGGAACACTGAAGCTTTCTTT	CASSSQRNTEAFF
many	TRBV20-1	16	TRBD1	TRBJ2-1	TGCAGTGCTAGAGATCCAGGGGGCCCGGGCAACAATGAGCAGTTCTTC	CSARDPGGPGNNEQFF
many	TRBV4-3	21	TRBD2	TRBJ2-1	TGCGCCAGCAGCCAAGCAGGAGCGCTAGCGGGGGAATGGAGCTCCTACAATGAGCAGTTCTTC	CASSQAGALAGEWSSYNEQFF
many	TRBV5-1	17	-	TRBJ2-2	TGCGCCAGCAGGGGAGCCCACGGGTTTGGCGACACCGGGGAGCTGTTTTTT	CASRGAHGFGDTGELFF
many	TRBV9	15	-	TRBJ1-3	TGTGCCAGCGGGTCAGGGCCAGTAACTGGAAACACCATATATTTT	CASGSGPVTGNTIYF
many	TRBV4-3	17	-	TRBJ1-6	TGCGCCAGCAGCCAAGATGCAGGTAGCTCCTATAATTCACCCCTCCACTTT	CASSQDAGSSYNSPLHF
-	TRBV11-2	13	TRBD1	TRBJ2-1	TGTGCCAGCAGCTTACGGGACAGGGCTGAGCAGTTCTTC	CASSLRDRAEQFF
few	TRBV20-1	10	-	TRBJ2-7	TGCAGTGTTCCGGGGAGGACGCAGTACTTC	CSVPGRTQYF
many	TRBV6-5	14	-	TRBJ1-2	TGTGCCAGCAGAACACCGGGGGGCGACGATGGCTACACCTTC	CASRTPGGDDGYTF
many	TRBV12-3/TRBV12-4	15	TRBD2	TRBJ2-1	TGTGCCAGCACTTCAGCGGGGGGGTACCCCAATGAGCAGTTCTTC	CASTSAGGYPNEQFF
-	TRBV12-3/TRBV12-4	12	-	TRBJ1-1	TGTGACAGCAGTTTAGTTCGGGGGGAAGCTTTCTTT	CDSSLVRGEAFF
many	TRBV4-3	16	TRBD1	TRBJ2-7	TGCGCCAGCAGCCAAGGAGACAGGGGGACCTTTTACGAGCAGTACTTC	CASSQGDRGTFYEQYF
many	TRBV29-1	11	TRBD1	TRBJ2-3	TGCAGCGTTGGAGGGACAGACCCGCAGTATTTT	CSVGGTDPQYF
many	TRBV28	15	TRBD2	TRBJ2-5	TGTGCCAGCAGTTTCTTGCGGGGGGGCGGGGAGACCCAGTACTTC	CASSFLRGGGETQYF
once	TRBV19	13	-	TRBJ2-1	TGTGCCAGTAGTATAAGATGGGGTGATGAGCAGTTCTTC	CASSIRWGDEQFF
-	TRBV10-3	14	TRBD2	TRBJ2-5	TGTGCCATCAATAGCGGGAGGGAGGGAGAGACCCAGTACTTC	CAINSGREGETQYF
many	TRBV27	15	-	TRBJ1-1	TGTGCCAGCACCCCCCTCGGGACGAAGAACACTGAAGCTTTCTTT	CASTPLGTKNTEAFF
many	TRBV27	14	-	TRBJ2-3	TGTGCCAGCACCTGGGGTAGCCCCACAGATACGCAGTATTTT	CASTWGSPTDTQYF
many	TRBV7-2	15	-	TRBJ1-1	TGTGCCAGCAGCTTAGAGGTCAGCATGAACACTGAAGCTTTCTTT	CASSLEVSMNTEAFF
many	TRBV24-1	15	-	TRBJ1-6	TGTGCCACCAGTGCCCTGGACAGTGAGGCTTCACCCCTCCACTTT	CATSALDSEASPLHF
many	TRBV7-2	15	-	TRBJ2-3	TGTGCCAGCAGTCCCCGGTTACAGTTCACAGATACGCAGTATTTT	CASSPRLQFTDTQYF
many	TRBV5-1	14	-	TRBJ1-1	TGCGCCAGCGGACCTTACTACAGGAACACTGAAGCTTTCTTT	CASGPYYRNTEAFF
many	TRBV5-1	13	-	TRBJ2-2	TGCGCCAGCCGACTTGACAGTCTTGGGGAGCTGTTTTTT	CASRLDSLGELFF
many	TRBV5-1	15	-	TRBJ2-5	TGCGCCAGCAGCCGCCAGGGGCCGGGGGTGGAGACCCAGTACTTC	CASSRQGPGVETQYF
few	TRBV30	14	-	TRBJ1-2	TGTGCCTGGAGTCAACAAAATACAGGGTTCGGCTACACCTTC	CAWSQQNTGFGYTF
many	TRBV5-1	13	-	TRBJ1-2	TGCGCCAGCAGCGTGGACAGTTTCTATGGCTACACCTTC	CASSVDSFYGYTF
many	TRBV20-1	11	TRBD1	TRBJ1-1	TGCAGTGCTAGGAGGGGGCGCGAAGCTTTCTTT	CSARRGREAFF
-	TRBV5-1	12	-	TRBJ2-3	TGCGCCAGCAGCTTAATGTCAGATACGCACTATTTT	CASSLMSDTHYF
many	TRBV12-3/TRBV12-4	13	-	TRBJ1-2	TGTGCCAGCAGTATAGGGGGGCGGACGGGCTACACCTTC	CASSIGGRTGYTF
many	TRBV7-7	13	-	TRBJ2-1	TGTGCTAGCAGCTCGGCGTGGGGTGGTGAGCAGTTCTTC	CASSSAWGGEQFF
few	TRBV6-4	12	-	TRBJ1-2	TGTGCCAGCAGAGAAGAATTCTATGGCTACACCTTC	CASREEFYGYTF
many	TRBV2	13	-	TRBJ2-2	TGTGCCAGCAGTGAAAGCAACACCGGGGAGCTGTTTTTT	CASSESNTGELFF
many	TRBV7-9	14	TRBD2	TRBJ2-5	TGTGCCAGCAGCGAGGGACTAGCGACGGAGACCCAGTACTTC	CASSEGLATETQYF
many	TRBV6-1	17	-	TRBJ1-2	TGTGCCAGCAGTCCATTACCTTCCGGGACATTTAACTATGGCTACACCTTC	CASSPLPSGTFNYGYTF
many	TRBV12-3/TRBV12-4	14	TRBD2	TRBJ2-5	TGTGCCAGCAGTTTGGGGGGGATGGGCGAGACCCAGTACTTC	CASSLGGMGETQYF
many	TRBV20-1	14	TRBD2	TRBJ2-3	TGCAGTGCTGCCTCTAGCGGGAGCACAGATACGCAGTATTTT	CSAASSGSTDTQYF
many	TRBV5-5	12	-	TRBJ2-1	TGTGCCAGCAGCTTTTCCGGGAATGAGCAGTTCTTC	CASSFSGNEQFF
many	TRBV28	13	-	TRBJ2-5	TGTGCCACCACGGGGGCCTCCCAAGAGACCCAGTACTTC	CATTGASQETQYF